The clone carrying this T cell receptor (beta chain) was seen repeatedly, ten times or more. Antigen: not known. Indicated time point: patch test 1, 2 weeks after DPC sensitization. Documented treatment: therapeutic diphenylcyclopropenone sensitization with weekly scalp DPC. Blood draws came before every patch-test application. This record belongs to a study of human T cells and chemical hapten exposure. The study, taken as a whole, reports: The number of TCRs above 1 in 1000 frequency did not change after DPC sensitization.

This CDR3 comprises 17 residues. Germline V gene lookup returns CDR1 DFQATT and CDR2 SNEGSKA (reference sequence). The V end was cut by 0 bases, the J end by 0 bases, with 15 bases between. TCRdb re-called the RACE reads through MiXCR, storing one row per CDR3 protein. The sample shows 75,000 to 90,000 distinct CDR3 sequences, 12% of them seen only once. This receptor was identified in a woman aged 55 to 70 with alopecia areata. Some clones in this sample may be carry-over from other donors' samples. The sample consisted of whole blood, taken in connection with sensitization to the hapten diphenylcyclopropenone (DPC). This chain joins TRBV20-1 and TRBJ2-1, with D tentatively TRBD2 (5 bases). As DNA, the CDR3 is TGCAGTGCTAGAGATGCCTTCCGGGGAAACTCCTACAATGAGCAGTTCTTC. Translated, it gives CSARDAFRGNSYNEQFF.